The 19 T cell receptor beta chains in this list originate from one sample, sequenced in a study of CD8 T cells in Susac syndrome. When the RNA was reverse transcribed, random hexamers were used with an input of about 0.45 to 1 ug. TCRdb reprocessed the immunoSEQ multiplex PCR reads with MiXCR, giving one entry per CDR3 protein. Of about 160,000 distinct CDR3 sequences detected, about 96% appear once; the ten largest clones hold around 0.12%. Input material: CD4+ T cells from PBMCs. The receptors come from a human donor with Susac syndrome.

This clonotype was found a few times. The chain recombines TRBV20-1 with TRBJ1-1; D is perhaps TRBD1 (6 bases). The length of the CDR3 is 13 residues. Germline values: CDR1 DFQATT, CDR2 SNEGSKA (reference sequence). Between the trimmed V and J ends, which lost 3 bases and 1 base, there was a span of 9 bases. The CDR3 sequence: CSASRQENTEAFF. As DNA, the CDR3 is TGCAGTGCTAGCAGACAGGAGAACACTGAAGCTTTCTTT.

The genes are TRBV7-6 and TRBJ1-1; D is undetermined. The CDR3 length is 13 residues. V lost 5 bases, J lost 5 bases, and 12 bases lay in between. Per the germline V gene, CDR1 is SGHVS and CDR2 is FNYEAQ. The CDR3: CASSGRLGTEAFF. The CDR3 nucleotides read TGTGCCAGCAGCGGTAGGTTGGGAACTGAAGCTTTCTTT.

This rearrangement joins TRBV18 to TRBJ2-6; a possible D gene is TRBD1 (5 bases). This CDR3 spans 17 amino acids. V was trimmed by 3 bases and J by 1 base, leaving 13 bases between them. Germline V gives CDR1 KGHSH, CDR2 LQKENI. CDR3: CASSPSQGKSGANVLTF. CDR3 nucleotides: TGTGCCAGCTCACCGTCGCAGGGCAAATCTGGGGCCAACGTCCTGACTTTC. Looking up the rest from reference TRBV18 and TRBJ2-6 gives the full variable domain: NAGVMQNPRHLVRRRGQEARLRCSPMKGHSHVYWYRQLPEEGLKFMVYLQKENIIDESGMPKERFSAEFPKEGPSILRIQQVVRGDSAAYFCASSPSQGKSGANVLTFGAGSRLTVL.

The CDR3 DNA sequence: TGCAGTGCTAGGGGTTTCCAAGAGACCCAGTACTTC. This codes for CSARGFQETQYF. The rearrangement uses TRBV20-1 and TRBJ2-5; D is unclear. The CDR3 extends over 12 amino acids. Germline V CDR1 and CDR2: DFQATT, SNEGSKA (reference sequence). V shed 3 bases and J shed 1 base, with 6 bases lying between them.

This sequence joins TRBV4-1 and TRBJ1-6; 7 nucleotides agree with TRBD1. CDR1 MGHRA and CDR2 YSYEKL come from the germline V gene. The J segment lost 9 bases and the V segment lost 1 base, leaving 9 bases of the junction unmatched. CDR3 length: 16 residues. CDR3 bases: TGCGCCAGCAGCCAAGTAGGGGGACAGTTACGTTCACCCCTCCACTTT. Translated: CASSQVGGQLRSPLHF.

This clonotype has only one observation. Written as DNA, the CDR3 is TGTGCCAGCAGTTTAATTTCTAGCCAGGGGACCCAGTACTTC. The encoded protein is CASSLISSQGTQYF. This sequence joins TRBV14 and TRBJ2-5, with D perhaps given as TRBD1 or TRBD2 (5 bases each). The germline V gene encodes CDR1 SGHDN and CDR2 FVKESK. The V and J ends lost 6 bases and 7 bases respectively, with 18 bases between them. This CDR3 spans 14 amino acids.

The CDR3 loop is CAIRDGAGRGTSRGLNEQFF. The CDR3 coding sequence is TGTGCCATCAGGGATGGGGCCGGCAGGGGTACGTCTCGGGGCCTCAATGAGCAGTTCTTC. The chain carries TRBV10-3 and TRBJ2-1; D may be TRBD1 (6 bases). V was pared by 6 bases and J by 6 bases, with 33 bases between. This CDR3 is 20 amino acids long. Germline V gives CDR1 ENHRY, CDR2 SYGVKD.

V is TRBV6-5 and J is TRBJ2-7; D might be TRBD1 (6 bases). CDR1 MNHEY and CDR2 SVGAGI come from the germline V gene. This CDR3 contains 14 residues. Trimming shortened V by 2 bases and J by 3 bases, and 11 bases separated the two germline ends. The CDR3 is CASSYDHRVYEQYV. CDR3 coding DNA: TGTGCCAGCAGTTACGACCACAGGGTCTACGAGCAGTACGTC.

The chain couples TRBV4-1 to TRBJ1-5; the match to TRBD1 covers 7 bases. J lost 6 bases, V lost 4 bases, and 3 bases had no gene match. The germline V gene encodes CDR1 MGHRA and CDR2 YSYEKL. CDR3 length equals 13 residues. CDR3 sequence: CASSPTGPQPQHF. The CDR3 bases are TGCGCCAGCAGCCCGACAGGGCCTCAGCCCCAGCATTTT.

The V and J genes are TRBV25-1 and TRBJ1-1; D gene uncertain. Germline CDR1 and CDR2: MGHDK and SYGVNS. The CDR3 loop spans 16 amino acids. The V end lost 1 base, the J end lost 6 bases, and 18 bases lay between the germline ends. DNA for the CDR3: TGTGCCAGCAGTGAATTTGGCAGGCCCCGTGGGGCTGAAGCTTTCTTT. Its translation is CASSEFGRPRGAEAFF.

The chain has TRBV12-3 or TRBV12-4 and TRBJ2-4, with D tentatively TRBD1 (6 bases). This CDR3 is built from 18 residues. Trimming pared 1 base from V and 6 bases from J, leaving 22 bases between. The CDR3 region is CASSLEPANQGLRNIQYF. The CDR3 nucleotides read TGTGCCAGCAGTTTAGAGCCGGCAAATCAGGGGCTGAGAAACATTCAGTACTTC.

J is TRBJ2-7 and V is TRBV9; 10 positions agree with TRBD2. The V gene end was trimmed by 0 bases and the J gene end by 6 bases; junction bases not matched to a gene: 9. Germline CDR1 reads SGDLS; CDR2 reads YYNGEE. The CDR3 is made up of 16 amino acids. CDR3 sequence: CASSVEIGLAGAEQYF. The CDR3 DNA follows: TGTGCCAGCAGCGTAGAGATAGGTCTAGCGGGAGCCGAGCAGTACTTC.

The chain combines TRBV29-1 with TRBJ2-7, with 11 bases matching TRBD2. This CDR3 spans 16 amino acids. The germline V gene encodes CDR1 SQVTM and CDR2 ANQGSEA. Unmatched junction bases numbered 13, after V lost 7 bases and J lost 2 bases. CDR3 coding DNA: TGCAGCGGAACCGGGACTAGCGGAGGGGGGACCTACGAGCAGTACTTC. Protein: CSGTGTSGGGTYEQYF.

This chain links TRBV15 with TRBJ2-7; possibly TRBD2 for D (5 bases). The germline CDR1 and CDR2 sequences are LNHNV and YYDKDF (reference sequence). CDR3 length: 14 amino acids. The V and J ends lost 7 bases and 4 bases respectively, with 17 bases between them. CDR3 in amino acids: CATKTIPRAYEQYF. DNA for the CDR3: TGTGCCACCAAGACAATCCCGAGGGCATACGAGCAGTACTTC.

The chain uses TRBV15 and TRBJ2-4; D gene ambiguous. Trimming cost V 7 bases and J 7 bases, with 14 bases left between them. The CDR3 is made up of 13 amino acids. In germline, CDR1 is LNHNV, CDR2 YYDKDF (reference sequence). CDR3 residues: CATTGQSRNIQYF. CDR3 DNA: TGTGCCACCACTGGGCAGAGTAGGAACATTCAGTACTTC.

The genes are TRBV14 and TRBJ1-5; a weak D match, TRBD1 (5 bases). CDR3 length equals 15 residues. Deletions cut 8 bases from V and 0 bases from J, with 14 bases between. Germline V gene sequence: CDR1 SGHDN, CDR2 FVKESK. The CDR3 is CASAPGLNSNQPQHF. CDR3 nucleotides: TGTGCCAGCGCCCCAGGGCTAAATAGCAATCAGCCCCAGCATTTT.

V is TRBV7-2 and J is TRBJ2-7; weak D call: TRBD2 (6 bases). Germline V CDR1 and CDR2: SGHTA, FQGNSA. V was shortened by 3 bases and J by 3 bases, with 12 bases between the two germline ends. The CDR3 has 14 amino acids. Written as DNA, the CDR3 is TGTGCCAGCAGCTTTGGGACGCGGGACTACGAGCAGTACTTC. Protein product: CASSFGTRDYEQYF.

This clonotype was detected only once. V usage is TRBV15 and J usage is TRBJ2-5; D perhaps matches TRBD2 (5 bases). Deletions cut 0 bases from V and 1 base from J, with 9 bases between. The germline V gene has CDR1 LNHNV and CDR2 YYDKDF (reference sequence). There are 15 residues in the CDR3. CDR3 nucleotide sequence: TGTGCCACCAGCAGAGAGAGGGCTACCCAAGAGACCCAGTACTTC. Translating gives CATSRERATQETQYF.

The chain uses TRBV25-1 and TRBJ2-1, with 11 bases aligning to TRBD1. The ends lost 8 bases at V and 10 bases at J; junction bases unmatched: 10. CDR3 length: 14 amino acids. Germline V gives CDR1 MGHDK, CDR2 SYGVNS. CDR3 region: CASSPGTGGEEQFF. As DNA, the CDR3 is TGTGCCAGCTCCCCCGGGACAGGGGGAGAGGAGCAGTTCTTC.